This T cell receptor (beta chain) derives from a study of control samples from healthy donors and cancer patients. The CDR3 covers 16 residues. Per germline, CDR1 LGHDT and CDR2 YNNKEL (reference sequence). Trimming removed 1 base from V and 10 bases from J, with 19 bases in between. Method: immunoSEQ multiplex PCR; TCRdb's copy keeps in-frame clones and lacks some. The sample shows 200,000 or so clones, roughly 94% of them seen only once. Material for sequencing was blood. The origin of this receptor is a man in his forties or fifties in good health. The J gene is TRBJ1-4, the V gene TRBV3-1 (or the pseudogene TRBV3-2); possibly TRBD1 for D (5 bases). The CDR3: CASSQVRAGFGAKLFF. CDR3 DNA sequence: TGTGCCAGCAGCCAAGTCAGGGCCGGGTTCGGGGCAAAACTGTTTTTT.